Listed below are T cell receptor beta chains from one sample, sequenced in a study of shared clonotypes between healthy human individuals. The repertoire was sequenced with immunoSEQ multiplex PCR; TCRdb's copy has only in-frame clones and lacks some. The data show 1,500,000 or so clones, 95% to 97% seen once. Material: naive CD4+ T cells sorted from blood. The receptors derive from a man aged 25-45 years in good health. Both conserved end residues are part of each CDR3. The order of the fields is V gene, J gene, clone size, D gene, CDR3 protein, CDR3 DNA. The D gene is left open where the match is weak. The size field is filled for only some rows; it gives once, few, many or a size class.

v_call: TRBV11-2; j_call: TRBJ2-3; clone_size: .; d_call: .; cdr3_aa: CASSLVWGASTDTQYF; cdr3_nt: TGTGCCAGCAGCTTAGTTTGGGGAGCTAGCACAGATACGCAGTATTTT
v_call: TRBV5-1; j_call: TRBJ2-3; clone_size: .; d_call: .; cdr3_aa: CASSLEGLSGDTQYF; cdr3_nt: TGCGCCAGCAGCTTGGAGGGCCTGTCGGGAGATACGCAGTATTTT
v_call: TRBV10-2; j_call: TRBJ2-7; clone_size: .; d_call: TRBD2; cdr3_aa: CASTIGTTYSYEQYF; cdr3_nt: TGCGCCAGCACTATTGGGACTACTTACTCCTACGAGCAGTACTTC
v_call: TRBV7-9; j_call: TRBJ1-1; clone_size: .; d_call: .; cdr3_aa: CASSLGQGSTEAFF; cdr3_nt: TGTGCCAGCAGCTTAGGTCAAGGGAGCACTGAAGCTTTCTTT
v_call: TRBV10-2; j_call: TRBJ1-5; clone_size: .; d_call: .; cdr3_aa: CASDPTGSNQPQHF; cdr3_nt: TGCGCCAGCGACCCGACTGGGAGCAATCAGCCCCAGCATTTT
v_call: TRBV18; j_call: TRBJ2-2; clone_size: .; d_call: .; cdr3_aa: CASSPLEAGAKNTGELFF; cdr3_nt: TGTGCCAGCTCACCACTGGAGGCGGGGGCGAAGAACACCGGGGAGCTGTTTTTT
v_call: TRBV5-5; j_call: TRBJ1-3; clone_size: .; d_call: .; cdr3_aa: CASSLGGTGNTIYF; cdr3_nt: TGTGCCAGCAGCTTGGGGGGAACTGGAAACACCATATATTTT
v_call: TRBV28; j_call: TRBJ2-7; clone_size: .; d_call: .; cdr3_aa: CASTPPAGASYEQYF; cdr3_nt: TGTGCCAGCACCCCCCCGGCAGGGGCATCCTACGAGCAGTACTTC
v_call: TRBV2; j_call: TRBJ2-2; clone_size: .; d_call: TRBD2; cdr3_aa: CASSDAGGPNGELFF; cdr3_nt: TGTGCCAGCAGTGATGCGGGAGGGCCTAACGGGGAGCTGTTTTTT
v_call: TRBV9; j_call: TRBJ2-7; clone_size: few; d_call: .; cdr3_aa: CASSVDLDSSYEQYF; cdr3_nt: TGTGCCAGCAGCGTAGATTTGGACAGCTCCTACGAGCAGTACTTC
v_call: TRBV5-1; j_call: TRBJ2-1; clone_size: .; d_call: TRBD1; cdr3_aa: CASSLAQGQGYEQFF; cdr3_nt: TGCGCCAGCAGCCTGGCCCAGGGACAGGGGTATGAGCAGTTCTTC
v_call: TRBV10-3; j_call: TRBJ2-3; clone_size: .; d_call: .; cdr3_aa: CAISEIGGASTDTQYF; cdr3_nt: TGTGCCATCAGTGAGATCGGCGGGGCGAGCACAGATACGCAGTATTTT
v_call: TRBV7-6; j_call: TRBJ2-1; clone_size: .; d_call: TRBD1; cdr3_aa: CASSGGTGTYNEQFF; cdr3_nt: TGTGCCAGCAGTGGCGGGACAGGGACCTACAATGAGCAGTTCTTC
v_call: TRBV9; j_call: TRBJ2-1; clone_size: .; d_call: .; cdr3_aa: CASSLRGDSYNEQFF; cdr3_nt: TGTGCCAGCTCTCTTCGGGGGGACAGCTACAATGAGCAGTTCTTC
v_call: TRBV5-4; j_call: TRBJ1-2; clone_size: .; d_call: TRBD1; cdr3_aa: CASSSKTRQGSPGYTF; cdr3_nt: TGTGCCAGCAGCTCGAAGACCAGACAGGGGTCTCCTGGCTACACCTTC
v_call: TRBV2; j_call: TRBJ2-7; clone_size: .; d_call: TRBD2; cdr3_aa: CASSLGLAGLSYEQYF; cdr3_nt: TGTGCCAGCAGTCTCGGACTAGCGGGTTTATCCTACGAGCAGTACTTC
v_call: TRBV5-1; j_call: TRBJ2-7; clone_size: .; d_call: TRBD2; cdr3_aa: CASSLGGAGSSSYEQYF; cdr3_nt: TGCGCCAGCAGCTTGGGGGGAGCGGGATCGAGCTCCTACGAGCAGTACTTC
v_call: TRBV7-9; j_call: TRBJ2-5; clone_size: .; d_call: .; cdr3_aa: CASSLDRGVRETQYF; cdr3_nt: TGTGCCAGCAGCTTAGACCGGGGAGTCCGGGAGACCCAGTACTTC
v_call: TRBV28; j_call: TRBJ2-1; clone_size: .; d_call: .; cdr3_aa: CASSFGSLEQFF; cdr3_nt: TGTGCCAGCAGTTTCGGCTCTCTTGAGCAGTTCTTC
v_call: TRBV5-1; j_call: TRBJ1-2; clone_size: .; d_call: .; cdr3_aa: CASSLASGVPNYGYTF; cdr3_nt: TGCGCCAGCAGCTTGGCCAGCGGGGTTCCTAACTATGGCTACACCTTC
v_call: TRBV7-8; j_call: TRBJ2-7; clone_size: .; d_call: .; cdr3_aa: CASSLGAPSYEQYF; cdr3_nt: TGTGCCAGCAGCTTAGGGGCTCCCTCCTACGAGCAGTACTTC
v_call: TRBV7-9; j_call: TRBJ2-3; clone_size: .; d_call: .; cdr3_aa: CASIIGGGGVTDTQYF; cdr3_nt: TGTGCCAGCATCATCGGAGGGGGGGGCGTCACAGATACGCAGTATTTT
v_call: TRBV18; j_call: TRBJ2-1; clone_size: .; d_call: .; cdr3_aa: CASSPQSGLGVEQFF; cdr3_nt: TGTGCCAGCTCACCACAGTCAGGGTTAGGGGTTGAGCAGTTCTTC
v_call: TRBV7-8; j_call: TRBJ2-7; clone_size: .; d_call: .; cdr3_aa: CASSSRGLTYEQYF; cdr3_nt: TGTGCCAGCAGCTCTCGCGGATTAACCTACGAGCAGTACTTC
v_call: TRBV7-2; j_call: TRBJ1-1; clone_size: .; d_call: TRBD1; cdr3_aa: CASSQQGPVGAFF; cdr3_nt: TGTGCCAGCAGCCAACAGGGGCCCGTGGGCGCTTTCTTT
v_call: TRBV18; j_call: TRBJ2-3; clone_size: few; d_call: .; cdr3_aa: CASSYTDTQYF; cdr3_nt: TGTGCCAGCTCATACACAGATACGCAGTATTTT
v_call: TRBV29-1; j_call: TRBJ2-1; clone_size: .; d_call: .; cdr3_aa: CSVVGNEQFF; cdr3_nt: TGCAGCGTGGTAGGGAATGAGCAGTTCTTC
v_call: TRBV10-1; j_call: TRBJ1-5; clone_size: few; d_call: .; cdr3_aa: CASSESQGRYSNQPQHF; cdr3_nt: TGCGCCAGCAGTGAGTCTCAGGGCAGATATAGCAATCAGCCCCAGCATTTT
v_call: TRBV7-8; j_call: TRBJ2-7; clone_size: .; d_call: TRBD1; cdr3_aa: CASSLGDRGYEQYF; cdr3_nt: TGTGCCAGCAGCTTGGGTGACAGGGGGTATGAGCAGTACTTC
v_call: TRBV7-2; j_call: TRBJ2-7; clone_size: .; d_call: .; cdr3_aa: CASSPDLWQGSSEQYF; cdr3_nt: TGTGCCAGCAGCCCAGATCTGTGGCAGGGATCGAGCGAGCAGTACTTC
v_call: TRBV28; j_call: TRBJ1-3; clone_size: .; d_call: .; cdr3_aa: CASSSRLGSGNTIYF; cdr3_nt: TGTGCCAGCAGTTCCCGGTTGGGGTCAGGAAACACCATATATTTT
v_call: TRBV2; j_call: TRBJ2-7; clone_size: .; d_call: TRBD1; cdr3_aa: CASSEDRSYEQYF; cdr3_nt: TGTGCCAGCAGTGAGGACAGGAGCTACGAGCAGTACTTC
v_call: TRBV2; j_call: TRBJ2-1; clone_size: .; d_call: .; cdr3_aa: CASSEFREKNEQFF; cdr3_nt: TGTGCCAGCAGTGAATTTCGGGAAAAAAATGAGCAGTTCTTC
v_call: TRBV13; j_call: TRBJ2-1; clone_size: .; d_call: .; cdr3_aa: CASMRGGQAANEQFF; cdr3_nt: TGTGCCAGTATGCGGGGTGGACAGGCAGCTAATGAGCAGTTCTTC
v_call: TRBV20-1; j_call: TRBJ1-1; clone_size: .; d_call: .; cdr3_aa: CSAMNTEAFF; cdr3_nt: TGCAGTGCCATGAACACTGAAGCTTTCTTT
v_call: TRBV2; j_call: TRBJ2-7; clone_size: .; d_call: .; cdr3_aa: CASSEPSLAEQYF; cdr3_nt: TGTGCCAGCAGTGAACCTTCCCTAGCGGAGCAGTACTTC